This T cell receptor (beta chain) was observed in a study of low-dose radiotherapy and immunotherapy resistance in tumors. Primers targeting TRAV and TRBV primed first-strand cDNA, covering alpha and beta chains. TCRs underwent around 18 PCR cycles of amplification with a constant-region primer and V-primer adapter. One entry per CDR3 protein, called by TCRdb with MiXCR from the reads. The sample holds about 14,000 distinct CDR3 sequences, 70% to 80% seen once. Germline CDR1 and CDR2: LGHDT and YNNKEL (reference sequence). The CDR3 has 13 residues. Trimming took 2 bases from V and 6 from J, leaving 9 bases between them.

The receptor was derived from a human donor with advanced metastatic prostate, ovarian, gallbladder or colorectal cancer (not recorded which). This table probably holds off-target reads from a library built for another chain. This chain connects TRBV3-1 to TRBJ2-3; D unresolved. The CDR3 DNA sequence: TGTGCCAGCAGCCAAAATATGGAGGATACGCAGTATTTT. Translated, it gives CASSQNMEDTQYF.